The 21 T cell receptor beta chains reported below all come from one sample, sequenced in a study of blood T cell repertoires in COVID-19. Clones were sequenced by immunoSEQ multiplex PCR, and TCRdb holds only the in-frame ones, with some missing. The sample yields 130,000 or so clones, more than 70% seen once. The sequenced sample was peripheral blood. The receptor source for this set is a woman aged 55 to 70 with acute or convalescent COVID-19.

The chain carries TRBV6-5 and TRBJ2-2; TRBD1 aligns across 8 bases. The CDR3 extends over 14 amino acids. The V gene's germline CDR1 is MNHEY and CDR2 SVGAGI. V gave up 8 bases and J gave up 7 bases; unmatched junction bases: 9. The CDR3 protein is CASRPQGAFGELFF. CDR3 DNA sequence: TGTGCCAGCCGCCCCCAGGGGGCGTTCGGGGAGCTGTTTTTT.

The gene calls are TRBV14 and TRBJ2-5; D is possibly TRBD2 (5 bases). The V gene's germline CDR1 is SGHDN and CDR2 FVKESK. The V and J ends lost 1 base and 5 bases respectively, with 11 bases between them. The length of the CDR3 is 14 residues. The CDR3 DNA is TGTGCCAGCAGCCAAGTTAGCAGAGGGGAGACCCAGTACTTC. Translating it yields CASSQVSRGETQYF.

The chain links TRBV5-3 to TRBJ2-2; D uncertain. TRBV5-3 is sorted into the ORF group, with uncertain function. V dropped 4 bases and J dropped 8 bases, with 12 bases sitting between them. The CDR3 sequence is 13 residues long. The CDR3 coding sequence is TGTGCCAGAAGCGTTCGACTGCGGGGGGAGCTGTTTTTT. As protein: CARSVRLRGELFF.

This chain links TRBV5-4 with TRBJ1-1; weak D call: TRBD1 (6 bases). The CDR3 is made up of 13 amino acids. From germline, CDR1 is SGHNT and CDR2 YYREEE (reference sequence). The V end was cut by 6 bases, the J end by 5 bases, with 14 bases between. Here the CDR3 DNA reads TGTGCCAGCATCCAGGGGAGGGGGACTGAAGCTTTCTTT. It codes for CASIQGRGTEAFF. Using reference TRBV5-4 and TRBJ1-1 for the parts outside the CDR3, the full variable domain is ETGVTQSPTHLIKTRGQQVTLRCSSQSGHNTVSWYQQALGQGPQFIFQYYREEENGRGNFPPRFSGLQFPNYSSELNVNALELDDSALYLCASIQGRGTEAFFGQGTRLTVV.

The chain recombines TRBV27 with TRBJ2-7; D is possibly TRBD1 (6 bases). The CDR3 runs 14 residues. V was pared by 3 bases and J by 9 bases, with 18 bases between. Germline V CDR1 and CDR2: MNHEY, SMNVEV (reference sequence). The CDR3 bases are TGTGCCAGCAGTTTCCTCTCGACAGGAGGCTTGCAGTACTTC. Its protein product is CASSFLSTGGLQYF.

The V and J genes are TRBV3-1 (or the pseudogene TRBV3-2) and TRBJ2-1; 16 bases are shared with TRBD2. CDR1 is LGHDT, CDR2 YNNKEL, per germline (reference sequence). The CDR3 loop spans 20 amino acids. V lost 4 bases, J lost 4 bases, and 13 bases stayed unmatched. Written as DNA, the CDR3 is TGTGCCAGCAGCCCCTCAACCGGGACTAGCGGGGGGGCCCCGTACAATGAGCAGTTCTTC. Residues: CASSPSTGTSGGAPYNEQFF.

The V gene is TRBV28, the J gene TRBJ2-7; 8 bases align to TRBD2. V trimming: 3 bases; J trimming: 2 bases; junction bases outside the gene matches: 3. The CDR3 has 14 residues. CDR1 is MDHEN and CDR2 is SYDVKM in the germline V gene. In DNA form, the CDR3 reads TGTGCCAGCAGTTTCGGGGGGGGGACCTACGAGCAGTACTTC. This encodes CASSFGGGTYEQYF.

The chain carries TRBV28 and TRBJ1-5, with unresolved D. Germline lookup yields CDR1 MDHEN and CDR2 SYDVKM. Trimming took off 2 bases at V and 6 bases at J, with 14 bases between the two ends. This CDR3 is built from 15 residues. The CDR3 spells CASSLPPGSGQPQHF. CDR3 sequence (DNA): TGTGCCAGCAGTTTACCTCCGGGGTCGGGTCAGCCCCAGCATTTT.

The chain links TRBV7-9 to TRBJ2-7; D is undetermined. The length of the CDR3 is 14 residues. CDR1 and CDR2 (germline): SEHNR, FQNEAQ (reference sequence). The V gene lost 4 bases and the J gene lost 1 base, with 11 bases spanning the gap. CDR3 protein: CASSSSSASYEQYF. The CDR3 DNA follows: TGTGCCAGCAGCTCTAGTTCGGCATCCTACGAGCAGTACTTC. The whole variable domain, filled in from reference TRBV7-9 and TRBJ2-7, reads DTGVSQNPRHKITKRGQNVTFRCDPISEHNRLYWYRQTLGQGPEFLTYFQNEAQLEKSRLLSDRFSAERPKGSFSTLEIQRTEQGDSAMYLCASSSSSASYEQYFGPGTRLTVT.

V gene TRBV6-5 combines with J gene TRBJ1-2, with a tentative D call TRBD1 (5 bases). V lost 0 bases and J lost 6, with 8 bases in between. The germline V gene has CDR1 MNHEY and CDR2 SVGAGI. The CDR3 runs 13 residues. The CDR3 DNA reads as TGTGCCAGCAGTTACTCCAAAGGGGATGGCTACACCTTC. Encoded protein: CASSYSKGDGYTF.

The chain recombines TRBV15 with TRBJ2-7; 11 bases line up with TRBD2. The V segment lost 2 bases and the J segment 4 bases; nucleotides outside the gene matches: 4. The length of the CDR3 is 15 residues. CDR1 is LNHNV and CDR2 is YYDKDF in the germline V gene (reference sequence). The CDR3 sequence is CATSRKLAGGYEQYF. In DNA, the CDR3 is TGTGCCACCAGCAGAAAATTAGCGGGGGGGTACGAGCAGTACTTC.

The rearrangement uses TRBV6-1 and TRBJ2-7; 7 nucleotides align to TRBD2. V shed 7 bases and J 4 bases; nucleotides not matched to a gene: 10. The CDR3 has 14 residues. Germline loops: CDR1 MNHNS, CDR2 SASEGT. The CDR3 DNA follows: TGTGCCAGCACTCGTGCGGGGGTACGATACGAGCAGTACTTC. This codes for CASTRAGVRYEQYF.

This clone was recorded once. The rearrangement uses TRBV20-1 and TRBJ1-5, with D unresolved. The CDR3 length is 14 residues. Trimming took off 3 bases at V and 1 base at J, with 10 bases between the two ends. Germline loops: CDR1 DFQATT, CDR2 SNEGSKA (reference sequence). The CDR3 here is CSASAPRSNQPQHF. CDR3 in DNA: TGCAGTGCTAGTGCGCCGAGGAGCAATCAGCCCCAGCATTTT.

The DNA for the CDR3 is TGTGCCACGCGAGCCGGGACAGCCTACGAGCAGTACTTC. Protein: CATRAGTAYEQYF. This rearrangement joins TRBV28 to TRBJ2-7; TRBD1 agrees at 7 bases. V gave up 10 bases and J gave up 2 bases; unmatched junction bases: 8. This CDR3 has 13 residues. Germline CDR1 is MDHEN and CDR2 is SYDVKM.

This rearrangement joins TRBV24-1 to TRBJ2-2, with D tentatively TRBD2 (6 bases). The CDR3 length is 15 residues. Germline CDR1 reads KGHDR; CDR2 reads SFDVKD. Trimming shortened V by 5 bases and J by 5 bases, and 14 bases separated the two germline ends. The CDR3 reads CATSGDSRRTGELFF. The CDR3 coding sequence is TGTGCCACCAGTGGGGACTCCCGGAGGACCGGGGAGCTGTTTTTT.

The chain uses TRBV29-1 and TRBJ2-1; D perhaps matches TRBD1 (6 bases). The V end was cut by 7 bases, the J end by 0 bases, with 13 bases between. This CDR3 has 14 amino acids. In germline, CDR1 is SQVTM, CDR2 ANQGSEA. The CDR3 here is CSALQGSSYNEQFF. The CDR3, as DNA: TGCAGCGCACTACAGGGCAGCTCCTACAATGAGCAGTTCTTC.

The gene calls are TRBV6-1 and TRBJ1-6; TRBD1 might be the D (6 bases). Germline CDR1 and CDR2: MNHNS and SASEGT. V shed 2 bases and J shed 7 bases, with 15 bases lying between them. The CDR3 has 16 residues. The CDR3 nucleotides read TGTGCCAGCAGTGAACTACCGGGACACAAAAATTCACCCCTCCACTTT. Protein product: CASSELPGHKNSPLHF.

In DNA, the CDR3 is TGTGCCAGCAGCCTTGATCCGACTAGCGGCCCGAAGGGGGAGCAGTTCTTC. Translated, it gives CASSLDPTSGPKGEQFF. This sequence joins TRBV9 and TRBJ2-1, with 9 bases fitting TRBD2. There are 17 residues in the CDR3. Germline V lookup: CDR1 SGDLS, CDR2 YYNGEE. V lost 4 bases and J lost 10; bases outside the gene matches: 18.

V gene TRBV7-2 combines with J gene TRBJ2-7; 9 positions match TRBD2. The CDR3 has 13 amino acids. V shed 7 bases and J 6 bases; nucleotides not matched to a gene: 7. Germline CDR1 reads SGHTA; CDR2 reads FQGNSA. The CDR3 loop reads CASTPGTSLEQYF. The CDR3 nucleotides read TGTGCCAGCACCCCAGGGACTAGCCTCGAGCAGTACTTC.

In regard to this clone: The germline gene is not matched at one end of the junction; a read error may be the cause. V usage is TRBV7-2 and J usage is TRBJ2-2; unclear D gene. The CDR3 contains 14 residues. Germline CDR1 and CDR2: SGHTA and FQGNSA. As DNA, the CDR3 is TGTGCCAGCAGCATAGCAACGGTCACCGGGGAGCTGTTTTTT. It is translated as CASSIATVTGELFF.

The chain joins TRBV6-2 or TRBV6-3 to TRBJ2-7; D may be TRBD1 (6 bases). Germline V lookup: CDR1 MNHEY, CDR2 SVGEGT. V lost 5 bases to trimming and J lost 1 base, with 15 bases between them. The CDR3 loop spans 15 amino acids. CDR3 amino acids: CASSPQGSGSYEQYF. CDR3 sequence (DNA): TGTGCCAGCAGTCCACAGGGTTCGGGGTCCTACGAGCAGTACTTC.